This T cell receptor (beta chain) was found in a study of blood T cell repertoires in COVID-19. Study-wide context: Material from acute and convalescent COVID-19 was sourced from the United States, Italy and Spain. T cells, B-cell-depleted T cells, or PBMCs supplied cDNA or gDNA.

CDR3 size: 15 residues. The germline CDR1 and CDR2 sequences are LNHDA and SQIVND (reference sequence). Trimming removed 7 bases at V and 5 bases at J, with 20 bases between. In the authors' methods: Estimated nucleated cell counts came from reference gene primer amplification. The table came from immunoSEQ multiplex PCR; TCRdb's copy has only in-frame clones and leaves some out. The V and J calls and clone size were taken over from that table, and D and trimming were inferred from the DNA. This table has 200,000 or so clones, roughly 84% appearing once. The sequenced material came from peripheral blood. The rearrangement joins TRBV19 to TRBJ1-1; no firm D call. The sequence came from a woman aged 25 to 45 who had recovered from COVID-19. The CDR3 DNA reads TGTGCCAGTATCGAAATCTGGGAGGCCGGGACTGAAGCTTTCTTT. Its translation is CASIEIWEAGTEAFF.